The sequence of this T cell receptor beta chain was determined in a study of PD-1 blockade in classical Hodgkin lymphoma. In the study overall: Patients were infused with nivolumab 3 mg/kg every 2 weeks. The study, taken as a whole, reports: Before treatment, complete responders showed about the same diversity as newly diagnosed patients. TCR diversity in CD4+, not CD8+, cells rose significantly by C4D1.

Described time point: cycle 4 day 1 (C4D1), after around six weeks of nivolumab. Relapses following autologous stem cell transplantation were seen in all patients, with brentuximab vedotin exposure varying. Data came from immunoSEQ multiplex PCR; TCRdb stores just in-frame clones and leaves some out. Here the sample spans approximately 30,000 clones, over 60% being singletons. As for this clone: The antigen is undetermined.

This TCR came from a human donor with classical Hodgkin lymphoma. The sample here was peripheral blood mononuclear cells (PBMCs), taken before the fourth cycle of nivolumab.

The CDR3 nucleotides read TGTGCCAGCACCACCGTGGGGGAGTGGGCCGGGGCAGATACGCAGTATTTT. This codes for CASTTVGEWAGADTQYF. The chain joins TRBV9 to TRBJ2-3; either TRBD1 or TRBD2 may supply D (5 bases each). The V gene's germline CDR1 is SGDLS and CDR2 YYNGEE. The CDR3 totals 17 residues. The ends were cut back, 6 bases at V and 4 bases at J, with 24 bases in the middle.